Reported below is one T cell receptor beta chain. Its antigen remains unidentified. The sample holds no much larger clone one base away, and base qualities are not on file. The CDR3 regions of human TCRbeta chains were subjected to immunosequencing. Under the source paper's analysis protocol: Repertoire TCRs were checked for matches against a reference library of SARS-CoV-2-specific TCRs that had been generated using the MIRA antigen-specificity platform. Breadth was defined as the fraction of unique TCRs that were SARS-CoV-2-associated. Depth was defined as the fraction of total T cells that were SARS-CoV-2-associated. Each spike-specific TCR was assigned to its reactive spike region and to a CD4 or CD8 class using the MIRA data. Log10-transformed breadth and depth values were compared by one-way ANOVA with Sidak's multiple comparisons tests. What TCRdb holds here is the immuneACCESS table cut down to in-frame rearrangements. Part of the clones is not present; checked against another copy, under half of the missing clones reflect an unresolved V gene, and the others are unexplained. V, J and clone size were drawn from that table, and D and trimming were deduced from the DNA. Present in this sample are about 150,000 clones, roughly 87% of which were seen just once. Roughly 2.5% of the sample lies in the top ten.

The sample is drawn from a study of T cell responses to AZD1222 COVID-19 vaccine (dated by TCRdb to the early 2020s). In terms of the full investigation: AZD1222 recipients with second doses at about 4 weeks or about 12 weeks were pooled, because spike-specific TCR depth and breadth did not differ between schedules. A total of 230 to 250 trial participants underwent TCR sequencing, of whom 200 to 220 received two doses of AZD1222 and about 25 received two doses of the MenACWY control vaccine. Enrollment into the trials was organized by age into subgroups of 18-55, 56-69 and 70-plus years, and those subgroups contained approximately 150, 30 and 60 TCR-sequenced participants, respectively. The study at large found these results: A significant rise in spike-specific TCR breadth and depth was observed after two AZD1222 doses relative to day 0 and relative to MenACWY recipients. Because no day 14 peak-response samples were available, repertoires were characterized only after the peak T cell response. Participants were mostly white British and included more females than males, and it was suggested by the authors that clonal diversity may have been underestimated. Conclusions about previously exposed vaccinees were limited because only a handful of AZD1222 recipients were SARS-CoV-2 seropositive at baseline. Reportedly, close to half of the unique spike-specific TCRs recognized epitopes lying outside the regions that are mutated in the B.1.351 and B.1.1.7 variants. The 56-69-year group was small, and its depth increase did not reach significance, likely because of low power. The whole spike protein was spanned by vaccine-associated CD4 TCRs, and dominant responses were seen in regions 160-218 and 743-854.

The time point label here, explained by the study, means: baseline before first vaccination. The vaccinee samples were drawn from two UK trials, COV001 and COV002, one of which was a single-blind randomized controlled phase 2/3 trial testing AZD1222 (ChAdOx1 nCoV-19) in healthy adults. For TCRbeta chain sequencing, PBMC samples were collected from trial participants at day 0 and at day 28 after the second dose. The TCR was taken from an adult in good health. This material consisted of peripheral blood, taken on day 0 of AZD1222 vaccination.

The CDR3 region reads CASSLGQGETEAFF. The DNA sequence is TGTGCCAGCAGCTTAGGACAGGGGGAAACTGAAGCTTTCTTT. The chain couples TRBV5-5 to TRBJ1-1; a stretch of 10 junction bases matches TRBD1. The CDR3 runs 14 residues from the cysteine to the phenylalanine. Only the CDR3 DNA stays, 42 bases, in frame from base 1. CDR1 and CDR2 were assigned from the germline V gene (reference sequence) as SGHKS and YYEKEE. Trimming leaves V shorter by 2 bases and J shorter by 5 bases, with the junction holding 3 bases beyond the gene matches. Here the CDR3 is joined to the reference TRBV5-5 and TRBJ1-1 genes, and the full variable domain is: DAGVTQSPTHLIKTRGQQVTLRCSPISGHKSVSWYQQVLGQGPQFIFQYYEKEERGRGNFPDRFSARQFPNYSSELNVNALLLGDSALYLCASSLGQGETEAFFGQGTRLTVV.